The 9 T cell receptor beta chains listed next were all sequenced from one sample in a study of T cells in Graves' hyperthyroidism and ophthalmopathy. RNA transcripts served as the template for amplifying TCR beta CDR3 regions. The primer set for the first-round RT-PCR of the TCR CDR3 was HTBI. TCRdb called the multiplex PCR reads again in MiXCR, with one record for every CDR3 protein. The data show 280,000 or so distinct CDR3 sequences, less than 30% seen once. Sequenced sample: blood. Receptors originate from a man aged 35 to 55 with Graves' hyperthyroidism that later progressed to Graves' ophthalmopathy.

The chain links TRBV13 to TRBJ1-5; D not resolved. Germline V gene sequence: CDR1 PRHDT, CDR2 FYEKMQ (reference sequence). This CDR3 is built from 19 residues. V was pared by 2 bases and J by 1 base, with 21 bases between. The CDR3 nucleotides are TGTGCCAGCAGCTTATTGGGCTCTCCGTCGCGGTCAAGCAATCAGCCCCAGCATTTT. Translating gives CASSLLGSPSRSSNQPQHF.

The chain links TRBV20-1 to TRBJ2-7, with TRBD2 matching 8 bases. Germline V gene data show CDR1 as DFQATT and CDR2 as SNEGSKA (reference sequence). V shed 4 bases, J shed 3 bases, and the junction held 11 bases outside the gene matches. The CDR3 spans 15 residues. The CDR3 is CSAITPLAGGYEQYF. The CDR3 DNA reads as TGCAGTGCTATTACCCCTTTGGCGGGAGGCTACGAGCAGTACTTC.

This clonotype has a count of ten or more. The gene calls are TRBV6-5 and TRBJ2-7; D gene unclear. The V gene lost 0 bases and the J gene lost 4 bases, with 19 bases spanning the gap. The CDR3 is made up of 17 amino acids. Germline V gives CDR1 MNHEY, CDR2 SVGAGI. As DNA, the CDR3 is TGTGCCAGCAGTTACTCGATCGTGGGAAGATTTACATACGAGCAGTACTTC. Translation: CASSYSIVGRFTYEQYF.

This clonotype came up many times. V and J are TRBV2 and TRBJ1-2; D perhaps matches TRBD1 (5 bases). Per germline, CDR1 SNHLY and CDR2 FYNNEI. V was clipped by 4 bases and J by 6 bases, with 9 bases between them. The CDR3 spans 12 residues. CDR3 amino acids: CASSVAGNGYTF. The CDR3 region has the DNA TGTGCCAGCAGTGTGGCAGGGAATGGCTACACCTTC.

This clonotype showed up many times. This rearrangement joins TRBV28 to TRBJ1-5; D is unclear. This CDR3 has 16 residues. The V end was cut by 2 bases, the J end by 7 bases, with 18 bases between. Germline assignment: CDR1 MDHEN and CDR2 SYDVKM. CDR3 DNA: TGTGCCAGCAGTTTAAGCCGAGGGAGATTATTGCAGCCCCAGCATTTT. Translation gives CASSLSRGRLLQPQHF. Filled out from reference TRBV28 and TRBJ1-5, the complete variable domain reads DVKVTQSSRYLVKRTGEKVFLECVQDMDHENMFWYRQDPGLGLRLIYFSYDVKMKEKGDIPEGYSVSREKKERFSLILESASTNQTSMYLCASSLSRGRLLQPQHFGDGTRLSIL.

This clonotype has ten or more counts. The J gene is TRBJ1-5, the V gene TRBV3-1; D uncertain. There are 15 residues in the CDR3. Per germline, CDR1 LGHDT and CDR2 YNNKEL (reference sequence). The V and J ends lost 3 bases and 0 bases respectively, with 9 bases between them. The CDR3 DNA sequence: TGTGCCAGCAGCCAGAGAAGAGATAGCAATCAGCCCCAGCATTTT. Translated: CASSQRRDSNQPQHF.

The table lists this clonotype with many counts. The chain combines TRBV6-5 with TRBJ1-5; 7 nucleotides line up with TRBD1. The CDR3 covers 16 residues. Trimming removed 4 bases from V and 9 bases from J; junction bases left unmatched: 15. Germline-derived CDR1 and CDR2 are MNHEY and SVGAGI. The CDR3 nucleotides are TGTGCCAGCAGTTCAAACCGAAACAGGGGCACTGGGCCCCAGCATTTT. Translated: CASSSNRNRGTGPQHF.

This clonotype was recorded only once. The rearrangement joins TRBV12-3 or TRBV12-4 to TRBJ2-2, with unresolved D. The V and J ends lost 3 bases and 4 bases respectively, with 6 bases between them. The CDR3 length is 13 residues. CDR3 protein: CASSFRFTGELFF. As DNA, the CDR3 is TGTGCCAGCAGTTTCAGGTTCACCGGGGAGCTGTTTTTT.

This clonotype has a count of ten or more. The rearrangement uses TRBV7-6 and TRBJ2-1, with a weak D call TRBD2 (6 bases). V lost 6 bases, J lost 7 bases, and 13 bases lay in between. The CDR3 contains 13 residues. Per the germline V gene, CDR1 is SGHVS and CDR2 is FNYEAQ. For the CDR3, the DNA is TGTGCCAGCAGAAGGACGGGAGAAAATGAGCAGTTCTTC. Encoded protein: CASRRTGENEQFF.